The 29 T cell receptor beta chains presented below share a single source sample, sequenced in a study of shared clonotypes between healthy human individuals. The data were produced by immunoSEQ multiplex PCR, yet TCRdb's version contains in-frame clones alone and is incomplete. The data hold about 600,000 clones, with around 95% observed a single time. Naive-designated CD8 cells lacked CD45RO, were positively enriched for CCR7, and omitted terminally differentiated effector memory CD45RA+ cells. Material: naive CD8+ T cells sorted from blood. These receptors were taken from a woman in her twenties or thirties in good health.

The chain couples TRBV14 to TRBJ1-1; 8 positions agree with TRBD1. Germline V gene data show CDR1 as SGHDN and CDR2 as FVKESK. The CDR3 spans 14 residues. V lost 7 bases, J lost 4 bases, and 8 bases stayed unmatched. Here the CDR3 reads CASTAPGGSTEAFF. The CDR3 region has the DNA TGTGCCAGCACCGCCCCAGGGGGCAGCACTGAAGCTTTCTTT.

The chain employs TRBV5-6 and TRBJ1-1, with no clear D. V was cut by 2 bases and J by 6 bases, with 5 bases left in between. This CDR3 spans 11 amino acids. Germline CDR1 reads SGHDT; CDR2 reads YYEEEE. The CDR3: CASSLGSEAFF. CDR3 sequence (DNA): TGTGCCAGCAGCTTAGGGTCTGAAGCTTTCTTT.

The chain is built from TRBV15 and TRBJ2-1, with 12 bases identical to TRBD2. Germline assignment: CDR1 LNHNV and CDR2 YYDKDF (reference sequence). This CDR3 has 14 amino acids. The V segment lost 2 bases and the J segment 10 bases; nucleotides outside the gene matches: 3. The CDR3 spells CATSRLAGGEEQFF. The CDR3 DNA sequence: TGTGCCACCAGCAGACTAGCGGGAGGGGAAGAGCAGTTCTTC.

V gene TRBV10-1 combines with J gene TRBJ2-3; 8 bases are a match to TRBD2. V trimming: 0 bases; J trimming: 3 bases; junction bases outside the gene matches: 5. The germline V gene encodes CDR1 WNHNN and CDR2 SYGVQD (reference sequence). The CDR3 runs to 16 residues. The CDR3 loop reads CASSESAGGETDTQYF. CDR3 bases: TGCGCCAGCAGTGAGTCGGCGGGGGGAGAGACAGATACGCAGTATTTT.

This chain uses TRBV19 with TRBJ2-5; 9 bases fit TRBD1. The CDR3 contains 20 residues. CDR1 is LNHDA and CDR2 is SQIVND in the germline V gene (reference sequence). With 7 bases clipped from V and 4 bases from J, the junction kept 25 bases outside the gene matches. Here the CDR3 reads CASTPSSIQTAGTGRETQYF. The CDR3 bases are TGTGCCAGTACCCCATCCTCTATCCAAACCGCCGGGACAGGGAGAGAGACCCAGTACTTC.

The V call is TRBV7-8, the J call TRBJ1-5; D remains ambiguous. The germline V and J ends were trimmed by 3 bases and 5 bases, with 5 bases remaining between them. Looked up from germline, CDR1 is SGHVS and CDR2 is FQNEAQ. The CDR3 extends over 12 amino acids. The CDR3 DNA reads TGTGCCAGCAGCTTTTTGGATCAGCCCCAGCATTTT. It encodes CASSFLDQPQHF.

The chain joins TRBV7-9 to TRBJ2-7, with D hard to call. Trimming stripped 5 bases from V and 3 bases from J, with 11 bases between. CDR1 and CDR2 (germline): SEHNR, FQNEAQ (reference sequence). The length of the CDR3 is 13 residues. CDR3 in DNA: TGTGCCAGCAGCCCAGAGCCCTACTACGAGCAGTACTTC. This translates into CASSPEPYYEQYF.

The CDR3: CASSLLGPGGGQYF. CDR3 DNA: TGCGCCAGCAGCCTCCTCGGGCCTGGGGGGGGGCAGTACTTC. The rearrangement joins TRBV4-1 to TRBJ2-7; 7 bases map to TRBD2. CDR1 and CDR2 from the germline V gene are MGHRA and YSYEKL. The CDR3 consists of 14 residues. Trimming removed 4 bases from V and 9 bases from J; junction bases left unmatched: 12.

Worth noting for this clone: Its ends do not fully match the called genes, so a read error is possible. Other DNA sequences in this sample translate to the same CDR3. The chain joins TRBV19 to TRBJ1-1; D is unresolved. Germline V gives CDR1 LNHDA, CDR2 SQIVND (reference sequence). CDR3 size: 13 residues. The DNA for the CDR3 is TGTGCCAGTAAACCTTTGGATGTTGCTGAGGCTTTCTTT. Translated: CASKPLDVAEAFF.

The chain joins TRBV4-2 to TRBJ2-7; 7 bases are shared with TRBD2. The CDR3 has 17 amino acids. The germline CDR1 and CDR2 sequences are LGHNA and YNFKEQ. J lost 3 bases, V lost 2 bases, and 13 bases had no gene match. The CDR3 bases are TGTGCCAGCAGCCAATTCGGTGAGGGACTAACTTACTACGAGCAGTACTTC. Encoded protein: CASSQFGEGLTYYEQYF.

This clone was detected once. The V and J genes are TRBV7-3 and TRBJ1-1; D call uncertain. Per the germline V gene, CDR1 is SGHTA and CDR2 is FQGTGA. V gave up 1 base and J gave up 0 bases, with 6 bases separating them. The CDR3 has 14 amino acids. The CDR3 protein is CASSLNHLNTEAFF. In nucleotides, the CDR3 is TGTGCCAGCAGCTTAAACCACTTGAACACTGAAGCTTTCTTT.

The chain links TRBV7-9 to TRBJ2-2, with 10 bases that match TRBD2. The CDR3 has 17 amino acids. The germline gives CDR1 SEHNR, CDR2 FQNEAQ (reference sequence). V shed 5 bases and J 9 bases; nucleotides not matched to a gene: 15. CDR3 DNA: TGTGCCAGCAGCCTTAGCAGGAGCGGGAGGGCCAGTAGGGAGCTGTTTTTT. This sequence encodes CASSLSRSGRASRELFF. The full variable domain, in which reference TRBV7-9 and TRBJ2-2 provide the parts outside the CDR3, is DTGVSQNPRHKITKRGQNVTFRCDPISEHNRLYWYRQTLGQGPEFLTYFQNEAQLEKSRLLSDRFSAERPKGSFSTLEIQRTEQGDSAMYLCASSLSRSGRASRELFFGEGSRLTVL.

This rearrangement joins TRBV5-6 to TRBJ2-5; 10 bases fit TRBD2. Germline CDR1 is SGHDT and CDR2 is YYEEEE. The CDR3 length is 15 residues. V dropped 3 bases and J dropped 0; count of bases not matched to a gene: 2. The CDR3 sequence: CASSSLAGYQETQYF. The CDR3 coding sequence is TGTGCCAGCAGCTCACTAGCGGGGTACCAAGAGACCCAGTACTTC.

V usage is TRBV4-2 and J usage is TRBJ2-3; 9 bases are a match to TRBD2. The CDR3 extends over 16 amino acids. V was clipped by 0 bases and J by 1 base; unmatched bases: 2. Germline lookup yields CDR1 LGHNA and CDR2 YNFKEQ. The chain's CDR3 is CASSQEASGGTDTQYF. The CDR3 DNA sequence: TGTGCCAGCAGCCAAGAGGCTAGCGGGGGCACAGATACGCAGTATTTT.

This chain joins TRBV4-1 and TRBJ2-1, with D unclear. The CDR3 is 13 residues long. Trimming took 3 bases from V and 7 from J, leaving 10 bases between them. Germline V CDR1 and CDR2: MGHRA, YSYEKL. DNA of the CDR3: TGCGCCAGCAGCCAGCAAACGTGGAATGAGCAGTTCTTC. Residues: CASSQQTWNEQFF.

V and J are TRBV15 and TRBJ1-3; D unresolved. CDR1 and CDR2 from the germline V gene are LNHNV and YYDKDF (reference sequence). V lost 2 bases to trimming and J lost 4 bases, with 12 bases between them. The CDR3 is 15 amino acids. CDR3 region: CATSRSLGDGNTIYF. The CDR3 DNA sequence: TGTGCCACCAGCAGATCGTTGGGCGACGGAAACACCATATATTTT.

This chain links TRBV23-1 with TRBJ2-7; the match to TRBD2 covers 10 bases. TRBV23-1 is treated as an ORF (open reading frame) with a function not yet certain. The J segment lost 3 bases and the V segment lost 3 bases, leaving 17 bases of the junction unmatched. The CDR3 is 19 residues long. Here the CDR3 DNA reads TGCGCCAGCAGTCAGCCCCTCAGCGGGAGGGCCGATAGTGGCTACGAGCAGTACTTC. Translated, it gives CASSQPLSGRADSGYEQYF.

CDR3 coding DNA: TGTGCCAGCAGTAAAGAGCCGGGACAGGGGAGCCATGGCTACACCTTC. Translating gives CASSKEPGQGSHGYTF. The chain is built from TRBV7-9 and TRBJ1-2; 10 bases agree with TRBD1. CDR3 length: 16 amino acids. With V trimmed by 6 bases and J by 6 bases, 13 bases remained unmatched. CDR1 and CDR2 from the germline V gene are SEHNR and FQNEAQ (reference sequence).

The rearrangement joins TRBV9 to TRBJ2-5, with 7 bases aligning to TRBD1. The J segment lost 4 bases and the V segment lost 0 bases, leaving 3 bases of the junction unmatched. CDR3 length: 14 residues. Germline assignment: CDR1 SGDLS and CDR2 YYNGEE. CDR3 DNA: TGTGCCAGCAGCGTAGATGACAGGGTAGAGACCCAGTACTTC. Protein sequence: CASSVDDRVETQYF.

This clone was picked up one time. The DNA is omitted, as the CDR3 cannot be located on it reliably, and the CDR3 follows TCRdb's listing. CDR3 amino acids: CASSFVYFCILYEQYF. The chain employs TRBV12-1 and TRBJ2-7. TRBV12-1 is a known pseudogene. Termini included, the CDR3 measures 16 amino acids.

The V gene is TRBV28, the J gene TRBJ2-5, with D hard to call. CDR3 length equals 13 residues. The V gene's germline CDR1 is MDHEN and CDR2 SYDVKM. V was cut by 8 bases and J by 2 bases, with 12 bases left in between. CDR3 DNA: TGTGCCAGCTCTTTCAGTCCACAAGAGACCCAGTACTTC. Translation gives CASSFSPQETQYF. Complete variable domain (other parts from reference TRBV28 and TRBJ2-5): DVKVTQSSRYLVKRTGEKVFLECVQDMDHENMFWYRQDPGLGLRLIYFSYDVKMKEKGDIPEGYSVSREKKERFSLILESASTNQTSMYLCASSFSPQETQYFGPGTRLLVL.

The sample holds a few counts of this clone. The chain recombines TRBV27 with TRBJ1-4; TRBD1 might be the D (5 bases). In germline, CDR1 is MNHEY, CDR2 SMNVEV (reference sequence). The V end lost 4 bases, the J end lost 0 bases, and 9 bases lay between the germline ends. This CDR3 has 15 residues. The CDR3 reads CASSSEGTTNEKLFF. DNA for the CDR3: TGTGCCAGCAGTTCTGAGGGGACAACTAATGAAAAACTGTTTTTT.

The chain employs TRBV13 and TRBJ2-1, with 9 bases identical to TRBD2. V trimming: 5 bases; J trimming: 5 bases; junction bases outside the gene matches: 10. CDR3 length equals 16 residues. Germline values: CDR1 PRHDT, CDR2 FYEKMQ (reference sequence). CDR3 sequence reads: CASSPLGLARDNEQFF. DNA for the CDR3: TGTGCCAGCAGCCCCCTTGGACTAGCGCGCGACAATGAGCAGTTCTTC. Using reference TRBV13 and TRBJ2-1 for the parts outside the CDR3, the full variable domain is AAGVIQSPRHLIKEKRETATLKCYPIPRHDTVYWYQQGPGQDPQFLISFYEKMQSDKGSIPDRFSAQQFSDYHSELNMSSLELGDSALYFCASSPLGLARDNEQFFGPGTRLTVL.

V gene TRBV7-8 combines with J gene TRBJ2-6; 8 nucleotides align to TRBD1. This CDR3 has 19 amino acids. The ends lost 1 base at V and 0 bases at J; junction bases unmatched: 8. Germline assignment: CDR1 SGHVS and CDR2 FQNEAQ. Here the CDR3 reads CASSLEGDRHISGANVLTF. Written as DNA, the CDR3 is TGTGCCAGCAGCTTAGAGGGGGACAGGCATATCTCTGGGGCCAACGTCCTGACTTTC.

The J gene is TRBJ1-2, the V gene TRBV13; the match to TRBD1 covers 8 bases. The germline CDR1 and CDR2 sequences are PRHDT and FYEKMQ (reference sequence). Trimming removed 3 bases from V and 7 bases from J; junction bases left unmatched: 10. The CDR3 contains 15 residues. The CDR3 DNA reads TGTGCCAGCAGCTTTTCGACAGGGGCCACGGGTGGCTACACCTTC. Its translation: CASSFSTGATGGYTF.

The rearrangement links TRBV28 to TRBJ2-7, with 7 positions matching TRBD2. The germline gives CDR1 MDHEN, CDR2 SYDVKM. The CDR3 sequence is 13 residues long. Unmatched junction bases numbered 8, after V lost 10 bases and J lost 2 bases. The CDR3 DNA reads as TGTGCCATTTCGGAGCGGGGCGCCTACGAGCAGTACTTC. Protein sequence: CAISERGAYEQYF. The entire variable domain, with the rest obtained from reference TRBV28 and TRBJ2-7, is as follows: DVKVTQSSRYLVKRTGEKVFLECVQDMDHENMFWYRQDPGLGLRLIYFSYDVKMKEKGDIPEGYSVSREKKERFSLILESASTNQTSMYLCAISERGAYEQYFGPGTRLTVT.

The genes are TRBV19 and TRBJ2-6, with a tentative D call TRBD1 (6 bases). V lost 5 bases and J 0 bases, leaving 14 bases between the germline ends. This CDR3 is built from 17 residues. The germline CDR1 and CDR2 sequences are LNHDA and SQIVND (reference sequence). The CDR3 nucleotides read TGTGCCAGTAGTCAGGGGTCTCACACCTCTGGGGCCAACGTCCTGACTTTC. This sequence encodes CASSQGSHTSGANVLTF. The full variable domain, completed using reference TRBV19 and TRBJ2-6, is DGGITQSPKYLFRKEGQNVTLSCEQNLNHDAMYWYRQDPGQGLRLIYYSQIVNDFQKGDIAEGYSVSREKKESFPLTVTSAQKNPTAFYLCASSQGSHTSGANVLTFGAGSRLTVL.

The J gene is TRBJ2-2, the V gene TRBV29-1, with D perhaps TRBD1 or TRBD2 (5 bases each). Germline CDR1 reads SQVTM; CDR2 reads ANQGSEA. Between the trimmed V and J ends, which lost 7 bases and 4 bases, there was a span of 13 bases. The CDR3 totals 13 residues. The CDR3 loop is CSGRGASTGELFF. CDR3 nucleotide sequence: TGCAGCGGAAGAGGGGCGAGCACCGGGGAGCTGTTTTTT.

The genes are TRBV19 and TRBJ2-1; 7 nucleotides align to TRBD2. The V segment lost 7 bases and the J segment 2 bases; nucleotides outside the gene matches: 11. CDR1 is LNHDA, CDR2 SQIVND, per germline (reference sequence). The CDR3 sequence is 16 residues long. The CDR3 DNA follows: TGTGCCAGTAAAAAATTGGCTAGCGGACCCTACAATGAGCAGTTCTTC. It codes for CASKKLASGPYNEQFF.